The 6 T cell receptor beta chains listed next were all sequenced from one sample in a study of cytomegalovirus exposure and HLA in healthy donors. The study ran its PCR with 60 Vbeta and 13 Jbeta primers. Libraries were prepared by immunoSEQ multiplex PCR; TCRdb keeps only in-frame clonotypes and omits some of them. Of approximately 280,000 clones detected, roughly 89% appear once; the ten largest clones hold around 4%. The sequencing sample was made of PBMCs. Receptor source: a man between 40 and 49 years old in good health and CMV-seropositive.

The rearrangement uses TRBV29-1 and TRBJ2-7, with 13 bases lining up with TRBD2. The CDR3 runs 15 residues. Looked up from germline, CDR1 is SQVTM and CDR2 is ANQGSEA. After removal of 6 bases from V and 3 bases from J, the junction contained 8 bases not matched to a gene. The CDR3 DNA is TGCAGCGTGCTGGGACTAGCGGGAACCCTCTACGAGCAGTACTTC. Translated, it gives CSVLGLAGTLYEQYF.

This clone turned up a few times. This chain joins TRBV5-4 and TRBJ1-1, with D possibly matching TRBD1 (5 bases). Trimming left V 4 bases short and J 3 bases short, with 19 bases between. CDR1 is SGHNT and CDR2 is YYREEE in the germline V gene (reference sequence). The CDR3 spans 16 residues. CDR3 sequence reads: CASSGGPPGGYTEAFF. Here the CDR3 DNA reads TGTGCCAGCAGCGGGGGACCGCCCGGGGGATACACTGAAGCTTTCTTT.

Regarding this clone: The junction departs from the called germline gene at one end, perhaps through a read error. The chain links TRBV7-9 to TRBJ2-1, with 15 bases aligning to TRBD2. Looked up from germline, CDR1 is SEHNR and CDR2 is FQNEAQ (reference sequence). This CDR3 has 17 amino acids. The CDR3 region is CSSSGGLAGGLDNEQFF. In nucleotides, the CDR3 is TGTTCCAGCAGCGGGGGACTAGCGGGAGGACTCGACAATGAGCAGTTCTTC.

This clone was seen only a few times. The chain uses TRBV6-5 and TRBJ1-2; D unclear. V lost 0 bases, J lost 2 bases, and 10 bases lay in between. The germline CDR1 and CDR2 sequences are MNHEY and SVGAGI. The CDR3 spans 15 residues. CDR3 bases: TGTGCCAGCAGTTACTCGTACAGAGAGAACTATGGCTACACCTTC. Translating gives CASSYSYRENYGYTF.

In DNA, the CDR3 is TGTGCCAGCAGCCCGACAGCCACAGATACGCAGTATTTT. It encodes CASSPTATDTQYF. The V gene is TRBV5-4, the J gene TRBJ2-3; tentatively, D is TRBD1 (5 bases). Germline V lookup: CDR1 SGHNT, CDR2 YYREEE (reference sequence). This CDR3 spans 13 amino acids. Trimming removed 4 bases at V and 2 bases at J, with 8 bases between.

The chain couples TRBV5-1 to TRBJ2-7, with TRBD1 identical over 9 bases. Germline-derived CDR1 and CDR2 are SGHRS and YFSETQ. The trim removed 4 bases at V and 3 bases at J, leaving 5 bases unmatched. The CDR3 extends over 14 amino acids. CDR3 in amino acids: CASSRGTGSYEQYF. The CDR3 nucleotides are TGCGCCAGCAGCCGAGGGACAGGGAGCTACGAGCAGTACTTC.